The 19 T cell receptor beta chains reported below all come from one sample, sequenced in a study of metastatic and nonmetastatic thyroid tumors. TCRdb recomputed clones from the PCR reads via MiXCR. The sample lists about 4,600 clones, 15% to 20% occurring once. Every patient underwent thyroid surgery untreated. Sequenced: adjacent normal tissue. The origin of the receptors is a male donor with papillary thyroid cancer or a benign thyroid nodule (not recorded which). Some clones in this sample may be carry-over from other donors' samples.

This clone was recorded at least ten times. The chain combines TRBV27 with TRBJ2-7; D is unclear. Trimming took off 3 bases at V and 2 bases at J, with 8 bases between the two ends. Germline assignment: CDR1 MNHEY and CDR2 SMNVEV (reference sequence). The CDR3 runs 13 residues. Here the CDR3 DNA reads TGTGCCAGCAGTTTTTTCCCAACCTACGAGCAGTACTTC. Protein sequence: CASSFFPTYEQYF.

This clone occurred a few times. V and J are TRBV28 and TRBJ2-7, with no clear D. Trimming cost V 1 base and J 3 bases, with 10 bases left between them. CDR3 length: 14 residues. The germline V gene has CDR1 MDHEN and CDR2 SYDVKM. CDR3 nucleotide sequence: TGTGCCAGCAGTTTATCCAGTCTCTTCTACGAGCAGTACTTC. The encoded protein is CASSLSSLFYEQYF.

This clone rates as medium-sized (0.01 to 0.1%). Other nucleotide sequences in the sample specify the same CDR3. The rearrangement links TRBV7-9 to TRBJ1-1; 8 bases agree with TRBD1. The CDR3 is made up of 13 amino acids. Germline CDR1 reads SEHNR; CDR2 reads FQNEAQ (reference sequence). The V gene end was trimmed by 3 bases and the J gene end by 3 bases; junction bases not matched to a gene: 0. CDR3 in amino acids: CASSLTGDTEAFF. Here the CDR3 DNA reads TGTGCCAGCAGCTTGACAGGGGACACTGAAGCTTTCTTT.

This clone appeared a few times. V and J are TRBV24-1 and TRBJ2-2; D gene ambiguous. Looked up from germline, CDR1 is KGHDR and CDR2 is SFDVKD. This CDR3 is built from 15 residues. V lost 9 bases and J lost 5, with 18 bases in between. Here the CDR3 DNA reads TGTGCCACCTCGCCTCGGGCAGGTTATACCGGGGAGCTGTTTTTT. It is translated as CATSPRAGYTGELFF.

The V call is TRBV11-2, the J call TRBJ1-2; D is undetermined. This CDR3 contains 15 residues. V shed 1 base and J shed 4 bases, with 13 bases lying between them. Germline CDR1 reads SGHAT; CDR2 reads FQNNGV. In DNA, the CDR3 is TGTGCCAGCAGCTTAGGCGCTGGGGTTTCCTATGGCTACACCTTC. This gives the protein CASSLGAGVSYGYTF.

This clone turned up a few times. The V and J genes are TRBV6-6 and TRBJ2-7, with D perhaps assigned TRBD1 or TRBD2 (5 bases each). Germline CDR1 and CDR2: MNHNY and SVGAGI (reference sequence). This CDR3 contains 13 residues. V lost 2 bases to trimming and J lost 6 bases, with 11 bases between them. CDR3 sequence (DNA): TGTGCCAGCAGTTACGTATCAGGGAGCGAGCAGTACTTC. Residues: CASSYVSGSEQYF.

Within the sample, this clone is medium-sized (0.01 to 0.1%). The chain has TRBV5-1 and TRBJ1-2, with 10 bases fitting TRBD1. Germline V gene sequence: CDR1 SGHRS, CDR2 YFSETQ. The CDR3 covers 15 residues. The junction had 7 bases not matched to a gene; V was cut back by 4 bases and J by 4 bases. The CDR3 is CASSTGQGSVYGYTF. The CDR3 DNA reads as TGCGCCAGCAGCACGGGACAGGGGTCCGTCTATGGCTACACCTTC.

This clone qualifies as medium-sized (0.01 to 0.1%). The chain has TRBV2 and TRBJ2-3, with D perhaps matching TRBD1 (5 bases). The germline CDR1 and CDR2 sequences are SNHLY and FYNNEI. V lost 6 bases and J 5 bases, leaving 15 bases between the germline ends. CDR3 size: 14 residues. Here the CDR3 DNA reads TGTGCCAGCAGGCCCCGGTCCAGGGAAGATACGCAGTATTTT. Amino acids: CASRPRSREDTQYF. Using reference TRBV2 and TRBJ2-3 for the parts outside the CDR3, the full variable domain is EPEVTQTPSHQVTQMGQEVILRCVPISNHLYFYWYRQILGQKVEFLVSFYNNEISEKSEIFDDQFSVERPDGSNFTLKIRSTKLEDSAMYFCASRPRSREDTQYFGPGTRLTVL.

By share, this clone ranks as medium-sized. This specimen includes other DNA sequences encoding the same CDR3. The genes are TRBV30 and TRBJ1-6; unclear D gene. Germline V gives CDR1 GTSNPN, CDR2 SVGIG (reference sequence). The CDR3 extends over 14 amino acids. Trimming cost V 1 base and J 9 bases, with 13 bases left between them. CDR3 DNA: TGTGCCTGGAGTGGGGGTGCGGTCGGTTCACCCCTCCACTTT. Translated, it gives CAWSGGAVGSPLHF.

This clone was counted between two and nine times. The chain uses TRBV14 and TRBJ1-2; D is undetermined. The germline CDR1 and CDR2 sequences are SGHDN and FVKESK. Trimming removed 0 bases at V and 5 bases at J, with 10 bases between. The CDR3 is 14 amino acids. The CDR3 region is CASSQDIFVYGYTF. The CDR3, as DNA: TGTGCCAGCAGCCAAGACATTTTTGTATATGGCTACACCTTC. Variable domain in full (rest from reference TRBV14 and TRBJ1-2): EAGVTQFPSHSVIEKGQTVTLRCDPISGHDNLYWYRRVMGKEIKFLLHFVKESKQDESGMPNNRFLAERTGGTYSTLKVQPAELEDSGVYFCASSQDIFVYGYTFGSGTRLTVV.

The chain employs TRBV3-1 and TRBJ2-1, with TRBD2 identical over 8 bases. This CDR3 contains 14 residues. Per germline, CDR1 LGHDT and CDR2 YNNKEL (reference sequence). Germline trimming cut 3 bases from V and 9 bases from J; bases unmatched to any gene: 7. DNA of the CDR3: TGTGCCAGCAGCCACGTACTAGCGGAAATTGAGCAGTTCTTC. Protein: CASSHVLAEIEQFF.

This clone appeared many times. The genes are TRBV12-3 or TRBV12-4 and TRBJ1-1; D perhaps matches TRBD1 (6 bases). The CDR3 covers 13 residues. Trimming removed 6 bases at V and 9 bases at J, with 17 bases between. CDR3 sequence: CASRVGQRGKAFF. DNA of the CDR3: TGTGCCAGCAGGGTTGGACAGAGGGGGAAAGCTTTCTTT.

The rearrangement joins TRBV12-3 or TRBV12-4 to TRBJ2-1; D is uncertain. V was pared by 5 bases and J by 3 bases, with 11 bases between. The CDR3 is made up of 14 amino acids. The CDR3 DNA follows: TGTGCCAGCAGTATAAAGGTCCGCTACAATGAGCAGTTCTTC. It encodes CASSIKVRYNEQFF.

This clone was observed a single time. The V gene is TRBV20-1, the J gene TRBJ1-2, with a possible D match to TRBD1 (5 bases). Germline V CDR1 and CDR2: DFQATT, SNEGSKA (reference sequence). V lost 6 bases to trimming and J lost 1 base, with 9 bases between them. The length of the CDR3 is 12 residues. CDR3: CSARVVNYGYTF. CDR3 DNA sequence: TGCAGTGCCAGGGTGGTTAACTATGGCTACACCTTC.

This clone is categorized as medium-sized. CDR3 in DNA: TGCAGTGCGCCCATGACAGCCTCCTACGAGCAGTACTTC. It specifies CSAPMTASYEQYF. The rearrangement links TRBV20-1 to TRBJ2-7; TRBD1 is a possible D gene (5 bases). This CDR3 has 13 amino acids. V was clipped by 6 bases and J by 0 bases, with 12 bases between them. Germline V gives CDR1 DFQATT, CDR2 SNEGSKA (reference sequence).

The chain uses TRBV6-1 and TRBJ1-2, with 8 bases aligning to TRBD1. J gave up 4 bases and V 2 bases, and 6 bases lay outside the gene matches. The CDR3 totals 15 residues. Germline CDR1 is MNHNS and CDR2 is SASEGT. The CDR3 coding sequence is TGTGCCAGCAGTGAAACCAGACAGGGGCGCTATGGCTACACCTTC. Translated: CASSETRQGRYGYTF.

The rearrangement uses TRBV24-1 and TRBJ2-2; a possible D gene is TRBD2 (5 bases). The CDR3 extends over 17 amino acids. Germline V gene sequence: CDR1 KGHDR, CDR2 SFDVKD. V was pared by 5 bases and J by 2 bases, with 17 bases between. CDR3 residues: CATSGVEGSVNTGELFF. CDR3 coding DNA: TGTGCCACCAGTGGTGTCGAGGGATCCGTCAACACCGGGGAGCTGTTTTTT.

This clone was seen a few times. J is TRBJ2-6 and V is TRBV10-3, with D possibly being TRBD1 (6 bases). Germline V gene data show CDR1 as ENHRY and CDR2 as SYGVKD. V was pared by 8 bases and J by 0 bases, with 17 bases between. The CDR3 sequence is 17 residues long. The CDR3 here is CAIRAGEFPSGANVLTF. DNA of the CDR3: TGTGCCATCCGGGCAGGGGAGTTCCCCTCTGGGGCCAACGTCCTGACTTTC.

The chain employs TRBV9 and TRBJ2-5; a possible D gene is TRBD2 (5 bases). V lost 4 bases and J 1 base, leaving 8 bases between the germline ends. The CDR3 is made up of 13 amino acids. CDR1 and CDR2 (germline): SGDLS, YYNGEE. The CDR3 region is CASSPRGQETQYF. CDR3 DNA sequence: TGTGCCAGCAGCCCCCGGGGCCAAGAGACCCAGTACTTC. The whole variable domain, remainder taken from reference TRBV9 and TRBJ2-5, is DSGVTQTPKHLITATGQRVTLRCSPRSGDLSVYWYQQSLDQGLQFLIQYYNGEERAKGNILERFSAQQFPDLHSELNLSSLELGDSALYFCASSPRGQETQYFGPGTRLLVL.